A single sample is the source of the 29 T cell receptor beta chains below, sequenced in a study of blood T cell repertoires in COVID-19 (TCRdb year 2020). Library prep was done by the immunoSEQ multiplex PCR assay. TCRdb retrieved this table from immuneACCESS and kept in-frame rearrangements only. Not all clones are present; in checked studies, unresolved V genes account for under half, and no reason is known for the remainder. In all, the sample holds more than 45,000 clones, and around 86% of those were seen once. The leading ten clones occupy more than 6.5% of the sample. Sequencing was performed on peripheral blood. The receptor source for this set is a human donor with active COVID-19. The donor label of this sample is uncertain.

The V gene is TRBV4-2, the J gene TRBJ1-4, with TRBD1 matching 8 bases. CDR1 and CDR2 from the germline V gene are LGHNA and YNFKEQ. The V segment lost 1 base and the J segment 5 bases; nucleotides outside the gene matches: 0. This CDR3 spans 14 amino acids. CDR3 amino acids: CASSQGTGNEKLFF. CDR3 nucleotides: TGTGCCAGCAGCCAAGGGACAGGGAATGAAAAACTGTTTTTT.

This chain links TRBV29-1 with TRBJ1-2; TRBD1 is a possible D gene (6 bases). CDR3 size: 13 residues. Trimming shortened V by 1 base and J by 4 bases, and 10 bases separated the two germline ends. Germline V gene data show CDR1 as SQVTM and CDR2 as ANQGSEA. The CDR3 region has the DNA TGCAGCGTTGAAGGTTTGGACAGCTATGGCTACACCTTC. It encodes CSVEGLDSYGYTF.

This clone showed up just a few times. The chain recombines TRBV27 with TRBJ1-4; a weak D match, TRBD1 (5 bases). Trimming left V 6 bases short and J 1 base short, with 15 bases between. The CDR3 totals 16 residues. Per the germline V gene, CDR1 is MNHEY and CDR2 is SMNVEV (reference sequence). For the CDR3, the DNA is TGTGCCAGCAGAGGGGCGTACCTGGGAACTAATGAAAAACTGTTTTTT. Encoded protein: CASRGAYLGTNEKLFF.

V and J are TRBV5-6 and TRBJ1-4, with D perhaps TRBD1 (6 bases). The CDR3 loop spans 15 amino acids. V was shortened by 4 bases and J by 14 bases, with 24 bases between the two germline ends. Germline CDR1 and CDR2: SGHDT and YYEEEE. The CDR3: CASSPEGPQGRRLFF. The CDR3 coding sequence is TGTGCCAGCAGCCCAGAGGGACCACAGGGAAGAAGGCTGTTTTTT.

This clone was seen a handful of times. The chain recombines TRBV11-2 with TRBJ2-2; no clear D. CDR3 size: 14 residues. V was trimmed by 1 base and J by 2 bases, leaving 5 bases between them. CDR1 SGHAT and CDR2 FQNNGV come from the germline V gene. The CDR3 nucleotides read TGTGCCAGCAGCTTAGCCAGTAACACCGGGGAGCTGTTTTTT. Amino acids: CASSLASNTGELFF.

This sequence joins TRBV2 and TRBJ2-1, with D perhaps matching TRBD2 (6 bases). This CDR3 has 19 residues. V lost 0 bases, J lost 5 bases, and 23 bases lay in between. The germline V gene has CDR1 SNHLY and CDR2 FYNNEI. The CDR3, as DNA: TGTGCCAGCAGTGAAGCGCCTTATGATTTAGCGGTAGTGGACAATGAGCAGTTCTTC. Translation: CASSEAPYDLAVVDNEQFF.

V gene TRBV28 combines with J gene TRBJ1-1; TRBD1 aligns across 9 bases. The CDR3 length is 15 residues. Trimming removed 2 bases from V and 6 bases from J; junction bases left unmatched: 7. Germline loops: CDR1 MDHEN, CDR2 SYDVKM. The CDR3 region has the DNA TGTGCCAGCAGTTTAAGGGACAGGGTTCAACCTGAAGCTTTCTTT. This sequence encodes CASSLRDRVQPEAFF.

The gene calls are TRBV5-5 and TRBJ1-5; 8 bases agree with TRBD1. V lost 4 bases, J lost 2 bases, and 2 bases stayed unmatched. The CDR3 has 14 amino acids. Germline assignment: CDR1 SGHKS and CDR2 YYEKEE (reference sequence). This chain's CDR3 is CASSPGQGNQPQHF. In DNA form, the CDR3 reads TGTGCCAGCAGCCCGGGACAGGGCAATCAGCCCCAGCATTTT.

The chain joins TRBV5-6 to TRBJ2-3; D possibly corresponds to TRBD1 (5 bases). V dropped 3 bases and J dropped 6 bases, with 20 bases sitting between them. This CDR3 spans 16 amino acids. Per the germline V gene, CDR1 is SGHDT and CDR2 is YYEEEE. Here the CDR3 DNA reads TGTGCCAGCAGCTCCATTGGACGGAGCCCAGGGGATACGCAGTATTTT. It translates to CASSSIGRSPGDTQYF. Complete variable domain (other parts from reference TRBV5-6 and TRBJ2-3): DAGVTQSPTHLIKTRGQQVTLRCSPKSGHDTVSWYQQALGQGPQFIFQYYEEEERQRGNFPDRFSGHQFPNYSSELNVNALLLGDSALYLCASSSIGRSPGDTQYFGPGTRLTVL.

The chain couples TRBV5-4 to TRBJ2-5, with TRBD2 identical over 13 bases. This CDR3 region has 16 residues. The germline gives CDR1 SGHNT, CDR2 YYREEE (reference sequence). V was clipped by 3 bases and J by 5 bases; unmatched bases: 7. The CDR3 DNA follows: TGTGCCAGCAGCTGGCCGGGACTAGCGGGGTTGGAGACCCAGTACTTC. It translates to CASSWPGLAGLETQYF.

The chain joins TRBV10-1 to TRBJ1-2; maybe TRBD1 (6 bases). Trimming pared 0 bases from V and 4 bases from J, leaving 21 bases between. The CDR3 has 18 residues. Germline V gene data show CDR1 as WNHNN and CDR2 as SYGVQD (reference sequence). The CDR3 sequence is CASSESGRITGRTYGYTF. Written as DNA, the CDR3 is TGCGCCAGCAGTGAGTCGGGAAGGATCACAGGGCGCACCTATGGCTACACCTTC.

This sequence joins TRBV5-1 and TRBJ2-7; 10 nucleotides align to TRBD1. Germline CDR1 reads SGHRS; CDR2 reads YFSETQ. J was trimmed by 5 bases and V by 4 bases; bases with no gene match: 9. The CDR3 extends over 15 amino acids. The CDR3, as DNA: TGCGCCAGCAGCGCTCTGGGACAGGGGAGCCACGAGCAGTACTTC. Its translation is CASSALGQGSHEQYF. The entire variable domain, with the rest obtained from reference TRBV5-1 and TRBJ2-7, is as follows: KAGVTQTPRYLIKTRGQQVTLSCSPISGHRSVSWYQQTPGQGLQFLFEYFSETQRNKGNFPGRFSGRQFSNSRSEMNVSTLELGDSALYLCASSALGQGSHEQYFGPGTRLTVT.

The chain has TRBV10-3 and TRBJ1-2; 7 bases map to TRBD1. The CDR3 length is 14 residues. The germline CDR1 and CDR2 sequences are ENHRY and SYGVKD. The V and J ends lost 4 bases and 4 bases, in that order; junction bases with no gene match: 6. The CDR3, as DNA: TGTGCCATCAGTGTCTCCGGGACAGCCTATGGCTACACCTTC. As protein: CAISVSGTAYGYTF.

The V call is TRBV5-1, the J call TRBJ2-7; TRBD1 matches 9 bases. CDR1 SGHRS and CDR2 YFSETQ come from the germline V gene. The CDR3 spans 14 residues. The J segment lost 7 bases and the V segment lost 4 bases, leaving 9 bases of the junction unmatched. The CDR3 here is CASSHGQGMEEQYF. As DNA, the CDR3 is TGCGCCAGCAGCCACGGACAGGGGATGGAGGAGCAGTACTTC.

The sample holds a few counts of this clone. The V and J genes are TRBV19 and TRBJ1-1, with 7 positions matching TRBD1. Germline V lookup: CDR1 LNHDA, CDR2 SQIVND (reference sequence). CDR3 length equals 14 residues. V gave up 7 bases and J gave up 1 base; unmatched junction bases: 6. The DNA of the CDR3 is TGTGCCAGTACCACGGAGGGGGCGAACACTGAAGCTTTCTTT. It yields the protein CASTTEGANTEAFF.

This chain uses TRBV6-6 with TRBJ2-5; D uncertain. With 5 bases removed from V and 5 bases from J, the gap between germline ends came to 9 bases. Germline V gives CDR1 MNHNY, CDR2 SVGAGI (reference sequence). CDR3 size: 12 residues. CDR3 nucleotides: TGTGCCAGCAGTCGTCTATGGGAGACCCAGTACTTC. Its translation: CASSRLWETQYF.

The CDR3 nucleotides are TGTGCCAGTACATCCTGGGGCGCTTTCAACACTGAAGCTTTCTTT. Its protein is CASTSWGAFNTEAFF. V and J are TRBV19 and TRBJ1-1; TRBD1 is a possible D gene (5 bases). Trimming pared 7 bases from V and 2 bases from J, leaving 17 bases between. The CDR3 covers 15 residues. CDR1 is LNHDA, CDR2 SQIVND, per germline (reference sequence).

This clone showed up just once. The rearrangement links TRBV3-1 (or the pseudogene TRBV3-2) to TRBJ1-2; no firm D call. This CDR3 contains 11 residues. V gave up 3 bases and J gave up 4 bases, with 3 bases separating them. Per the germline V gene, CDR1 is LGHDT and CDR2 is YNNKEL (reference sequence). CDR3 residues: CASSHGYGYTF. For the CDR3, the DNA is TGTGCCAGCAGCCACGGCTATGGCTACACCTTC.

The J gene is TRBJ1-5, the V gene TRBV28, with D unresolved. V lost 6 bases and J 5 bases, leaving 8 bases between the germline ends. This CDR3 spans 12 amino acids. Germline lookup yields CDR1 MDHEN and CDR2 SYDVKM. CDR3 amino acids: CASRVDYQPQHF. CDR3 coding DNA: TGTGCCAGCAGGGTAGACTATCAGCCCCAGCATTTT.

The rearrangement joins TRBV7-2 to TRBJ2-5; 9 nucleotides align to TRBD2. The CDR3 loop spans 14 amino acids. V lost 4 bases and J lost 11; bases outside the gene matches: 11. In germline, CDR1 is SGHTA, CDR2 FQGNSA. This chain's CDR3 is CASSSPGLALSQYF. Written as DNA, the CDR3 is TGTGCCAGCAGCTCACCGGGACTAGCACTTTCTCAGTACTTC.

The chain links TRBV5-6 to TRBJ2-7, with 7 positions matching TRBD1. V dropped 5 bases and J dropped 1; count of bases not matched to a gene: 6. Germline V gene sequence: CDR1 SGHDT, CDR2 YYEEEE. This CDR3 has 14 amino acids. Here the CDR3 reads CASSRGRGSYEQYF. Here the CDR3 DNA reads TGTGCCAGCAGTAGGGGGCGAGGTTCCTACGAGCAGTACTTC.

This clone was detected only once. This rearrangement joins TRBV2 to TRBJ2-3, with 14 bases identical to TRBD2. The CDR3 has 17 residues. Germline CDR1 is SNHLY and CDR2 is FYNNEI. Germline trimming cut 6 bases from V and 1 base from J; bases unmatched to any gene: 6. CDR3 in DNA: TGTGCCAGCAGGGGACTAGCGGGAGTCTCCCGCACAGATACGCAGTATTTT. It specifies CASRGLAGVSRTDTQYF.

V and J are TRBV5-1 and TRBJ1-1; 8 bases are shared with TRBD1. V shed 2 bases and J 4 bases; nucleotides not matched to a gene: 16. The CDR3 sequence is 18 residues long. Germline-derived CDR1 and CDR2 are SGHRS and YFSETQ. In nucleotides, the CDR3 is TGCGCCAGCAGCTTCGGTAGGACAGGGTCAGTTTTGAGCACTGAAGCTTTCTTT. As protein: CASSFGRTGSVLSTEAFF.

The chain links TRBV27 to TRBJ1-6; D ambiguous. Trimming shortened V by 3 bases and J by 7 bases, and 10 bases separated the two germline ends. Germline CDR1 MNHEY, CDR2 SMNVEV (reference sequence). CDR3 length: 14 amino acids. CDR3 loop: CASSLGSLNSPLHF. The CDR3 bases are TGTGCCAGCAGTTTGGGCTCTCTGAATTCACCCCTCCACTTT.

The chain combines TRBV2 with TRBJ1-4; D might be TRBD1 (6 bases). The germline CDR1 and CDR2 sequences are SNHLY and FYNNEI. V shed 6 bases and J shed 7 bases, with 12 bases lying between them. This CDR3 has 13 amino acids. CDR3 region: CASRGQPTEKLFF. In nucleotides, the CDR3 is TGTGCCAGCAGAGGACAGCCTACTGAAAAACTGTTTTTT.

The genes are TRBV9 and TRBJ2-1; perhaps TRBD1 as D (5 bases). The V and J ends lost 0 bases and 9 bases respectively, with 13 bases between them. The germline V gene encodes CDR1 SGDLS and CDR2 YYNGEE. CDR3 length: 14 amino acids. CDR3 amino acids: CASSVAIGAFEQFF. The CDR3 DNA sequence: TGTGCCAGCAGCGTAGCTATAGGGGCTTTTGAGCAGTTCTTC.

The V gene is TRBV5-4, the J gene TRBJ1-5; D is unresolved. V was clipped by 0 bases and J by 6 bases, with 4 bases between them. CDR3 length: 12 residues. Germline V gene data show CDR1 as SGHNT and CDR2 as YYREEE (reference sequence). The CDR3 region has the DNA TGTGCCAGCAGCTTGGACGGTCAGCCCCAGCATTTT. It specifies CASSLDGQPQHF.

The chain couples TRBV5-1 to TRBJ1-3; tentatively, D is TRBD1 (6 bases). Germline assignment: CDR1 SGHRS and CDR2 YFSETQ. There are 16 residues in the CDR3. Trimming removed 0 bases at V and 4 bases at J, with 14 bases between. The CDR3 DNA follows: TGCGCCAGCAGCTTGGAGGGACACGGATCGGGAAACACCATATATTTT. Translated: CASSLEGHGSGNTIYF.

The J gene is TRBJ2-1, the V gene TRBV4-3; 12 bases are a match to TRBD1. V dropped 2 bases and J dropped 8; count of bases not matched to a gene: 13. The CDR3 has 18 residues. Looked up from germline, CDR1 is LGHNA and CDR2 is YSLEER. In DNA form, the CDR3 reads TGCGCCAGCAGCCAACAAGAACTCCGGGACAGGGGGCGGGATGAGCAGTTCTTC. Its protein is CASSQQELRDRGRDEQFF.